This TCR beta chain stems from a study of T cells after yellow fever vaccination. Findings of the study overall: A weaker but faster secondary response was observed, peaking on day 5 versus 15. Most primary-vaccination clones reappeared after the booster (around 95% CD4, 75% to 90% CD8).

Researchers made TCR cDNA using 5'RACE template switching, and this step added a universal primer site and UMIs. Each CDR3 protein gets one entry after TCRdb re-called the 5' RACE reads with MiXCR. Of 550,000 or so distinct CDR3 sequences listed, less than 20% are singletons. In this sample, this clonotype turned up many times. Its target is not known. V was trimmed by 6 bases and J by 2 bases, leaving 11 bases between them. The CDR3 covers 13 residues. The chain couples TRBV12-3 or TRBV12-4 to TRBJ2-7, with no clear D. This specimen was PBMCs, taken 15 days after the yellow fever booster vaccination. This receptor was identified in a man aged 25 to 40 who received the YFV17D yellow fever vaccine. The CDR3, as DNA: TGTGCCAGCAGGCCGGCGATTGCCTACGAGCAGTACTTC. This sequence encodes CASRPAIAYEQYF.